Each of the 20 T cell receptor beta chains below was sequenced from the same sample in a study of T cells after yellow fever vaccination. TCRdb reanalysed the 5' RACE reads using MiXCR and keeps one entry per CDR3 protein. The sample lists some 500,000 distinct CDR3 sequences, about 14% seen once, with about 14% in the top ten. The input for sequencing was PBMCs, taken on the day of the yellow fever booster vaccination. Source of these receptors: a man aged 25 to 40 who received the YFV17D yellow fever vaccine.

The CDR3 loop reads CSAGPPAGVTGEQFF. DNA of the CDR3: TGCAGTGCAGGGCCCCCAGCGGGAGTAACGGGTGAGCAGTTCTTC. The chain has TRBV20-1 and TRBJ2-1; the match to TRBD2 covers 8 bases. CDR1 is DFQATT and CDR2 is SNEGSKA in the germline V gene (reference sequence). With 6 bases clipped from V and 9 bases from J, the junction kept 16 bases outside the gene matches. This CDR3 has 15 residues.

This chain links TRBV5-1 with TRBJ1-1; D remains unclear. CDR3 length: 14 residues. The V end lost 0 bases, the J end lost 1 base, and 7 bases lay between the germline ends. Germline loops: CDR1 SGHRS, CDR2 YFSETQ. CDR3 sequence: CASSLGDGNTEAFF. CDR3 DNA sequence: TGCGCCAGCAGCTTGGGGGATGGGAACACTGAAGCTTTCTTT.

A few counts support this clonotype. V usage is TRBV5-1 and J usage is TRBJ2-1; D gene unclear. Germline V gene data show CDR1 as SGHRS and CDR2 as YFSETQ. This CDR3 region has 14 residues. V lost 4 bases to trimming and J lost 2 bases, with 10 bases between them. Written as DNA, the CDR3 is TGCGCCAGCAGCCAAGAGCAGGCCTACAATGAGCAGTTCTTC. It is translated as CASSQEQAYNEQFF.

The chain links TRBV7-9 to TRBJ2-7, with D perhaps matching TRBD1 (6 bases). Germline V lookup: CDR1 SEHNR, CDR2 FQNEAQ (reference sequence). The V end lost 5 bases, the J end lost 4 bases, and 21 bases lay between the germline ends. The CDR3 sequence is 16 residues long. CDR3 amino acids: CASSTTKQGISYEQYF. CDR3 sequence (DNA): TGTGCCAGCAGCACAACCAAACAGGGTATATCTTACGAGCAGTACTTC.

This clonotype appeared many times. The chain has TRBV6-2 or TRBV6-3 and TRBJ1-2; D gene ambiguous. Trimming removed 7 bases from V and 2 bases from J, with 14 bases in between. CDR1 is MNHEY and CDR2 is SVGEGT in the germline V gene. This CDR3 comprises 14 residues. The CDR3 sequence is CASTIRGQNYGYTF. The CDR3 DNA reads as TGTGCCAGCACTATCCGAGGGCAGAACTATGGCTACACCTTC.

This clonotype was counted between two and nine times. This rearrangement joins TRBV20-1 to TRBJ2-1, with 8 bases matching TRBD2. The CDR3 is 14 amino acids. V was pared by 6 bases and J by 3 bases, with 7 bases of the junction left unmatched. The germline V gene has CDR1 DFQATT and CDR2 SNEGSKA (reference sequence). This chain's CDR3 is CSARLATDYNEQFF. The DNA for the CDR3 is TGCAGTGCGAGACTAGCGACAGACTACAATGAGCAGTTCTTC.

This clonotype came up a few times. The chain couples TRBV29-1 to TRBJ2-1; 10 bases agree with TRBD1. The CDR3 covers 14 residues. Germline CDR1 reads SQVTM; CDR2 reads ANQGSEA. Unmatched junction bases numbered 11, after V lost 6 bases and J lost 9 bases. The CDR3 reads CSVSRWDRGGEQFF. In DNA, the CDR3 is TGCAGCGTCTCAAGATGGGACAGGGGAGGTGAGCAGTTCTTC.

V and J are TRBV12-3 or TRBV12-4 and TRBJ2-6; D perhaps matches TRBD1 (8 bases). The V end was cut by 5 bases, the J end by 0 bases, with 14 bases between. This CDR3 has 17 residues. The CDR3, as DNA: TGTGCCAGCAGTCCACAGGGGGGGAGCTCTGGGGCCAACGTCCTGACTTTC. Its translation is CASSPQGGSSGANVLTF.

This clonotype appeared a single time. The rearrangement joins TRBV19 to TRBJ2-5, with D hard to call. In germline, CDR1 is LNHDA, CDR2 SQIVND (reference sequence). The CDR3 length is 13 residues. Deletions cut 4 bases from V and 0 bases from J, with 6 bases between. CDR3 DNA sequence: TGTGCCAGTAGTACCTGGCACCAAGAGACCCAGTACTTC. It encodes CASSTWHQETQYF. Drawing the rest from reference TRBV19 and TRBJ2-5, the complete variable domain is DGGITQSPKYLFRKEGQNVTLSCEQNLNHDAMYWYRQDPGQGLRLIYYSQIVNDFQKGDIAEGYSVSREKKESFPLTVTSAQKNPTAFYLCASSTWHQETQYFGPGTRLLVL.

This clonotype was counted between two and nine times. The chain recombines TRBV27 with TRBJ1-1, with a possible D match to TRBD1 (5 bases). Germline V gene sequence: CDR1 MNHEY, CDR2 SMNVEV (reference sequence). The CDR3 length is 18 residues. The V end lost 6 bases, the J end lost 0 bases, and 23 bases lay between the germline ends. CDR3 residues: CASRPYGAQQDVNTEAFF. The CDR3 bases are TGTGCCAGCAGACCTTATGGGGCCCAACAGGACGTGAACACTGAAGCTTTCTTT.

This chain links TRBV10-3 with TRBJ1-1, with D perhaps TRBD1 (5 bases). CDR3 length: 14 amino acids. V lost 3 bases and J 2 bases, leaving 10 bases between the germline ends. Germline CDR1 and CDR2: ENHRY and SYGVKD. The CDR3 reads CAISERDANTEAFF. DNA for the CDR3: TGTGCCATCAGTGAAAGGGACGCTAACACTGAAGCTTTCTTT.

This clonotype was seen more than once but under ten times. The chain is built from TRBV20-1 and TRBJ1-2; possibly TRBD1 for D (5 bases). Germline assignment: CDR1 DFQATT and CDR2 SNEGSKA (reference sequence). CDR3 length: 14 amino acids. The V end was cut by 6 bases, the J end by 4 bases, with 18 bases between. CDR3 amino acids: CSAPSRDVVYGYTF. CDR3 in DNA: TGCAGTGCCCCGTCCCGGGACGTAGTCTATGGCTACACCTTC.

This clonotype was seen a few times. Here the CDR3 DNA reads TGCAGCGTTGAAGATCGACTCCGGGACAGGGCCCCCTACGAGCAGTACTTC. This encodes CSVEDRLRDRAPYEQYF. V and J are TRBV29-1 and TRBJ2-7; 9 positions match TRBD1. This CDR3 contains 17 residues. Germline V gene lookup returns CDR1 SQVTM and CDR2 ANQGSEA. V dropped 0 bases and J dropped 2; count of bases not matched to a gene: 11.

The chain employs TRBV7-9 and TRBJ2-3; D perhaps matches TRBD2 (6 bases). The germline V and J ends were trimmed by 4 bases and 3 bases, with 8 bases remaining between them. The length of the CDR3 is 13 residues. CDR1 and CDR2 (germline): SEHNR, FQNEAQ (reference sequence). This CDR3 is CASSSTRTDTQYF. In nucleotides, the CDR3 is TGTGCCAGCAGCTCGACTAGGACAGATACGCAGTATTTT.

This chain joins TRBV7-2 and TRBJ2-7; D is undetermined. The CDR3 loop spans 16 amino acids. The germline V gene has CDR1 SGHTA and CDR2 FQGNSA. Between the trimmed V and J ends, which lost 1 base and 7 bases, there was a span of 20 bases. The CDR3 sequence is CASSLVVATWKTEQYF. The CDR3 coding sequence is TGTGCCAGCAGCTTAGTAGTAGCCACCTGGAAGACTGAGCAGTACTTC.

This clonotype has just a few counts. The chain uses TRBV3-1 and TRBJ2-1; 9 nucleotides match TRBD2. The germline CDR1 and CDR2 sequences are LGHDT and YNNKEL (reference sequence). V lost 1 base to trimming and J lost 13 bases; unmatched junction nucleotides: 8. The CDR3 covers 14 residues. The CDR3 loop reads CASSQAGREGPQFF. The CDR3 DNA reads as TGTGCCAGCAGCCAAGCGGGGCGGGAGGGCCCCCAGTTCTTC.

Only a few counts were recorded for this clonotype. The V and J genes are TRBV25-1 and TRBJ2-3; TRBD1 agrees at 7 bases. V shed 3 bases and J 2 bases; nucleotides not matched to a gene: 8. The CDR3 has 16 amino acids. Germline V gives CDR1 MGHDK, CDR2 SYGVNS. The CDR3: CASSDLTGSFTDTQYF. DNA of the CDR3: TGTGCCAGCAGTGATCTGACAGGGTCCTTCACAGATACGCAGTATTTT.

In this sample, this clonotype turned up many times. The V and J genes are TRBV7-9 and TRBJ2-3; the match to TRBD2 covers 9 bases. The CDR3 length is 17 residues. The germline gives CDR1 SEHNR, CDR2 FQNEAQ (reference sequence). The junction had 10 bases not matched to a gene; V was cut back by 4 bases and J by 2 bases. As DNA, the CDR3 is TGTGCCAGCAGCTGGATAGCGGGAGAGCCCGTCACAGATACGCAGTATTTT. This gives the protein CASSWIAGEPVTDTQYF. Filled out from reference TRBV7-9 and TRBJ2-3, the complete variable domain reads DTGVSQNPRHKITKRGQNVTFRCDPISEHNRLYWYRQTLGQGPEFLTYFQNEAQLEKSRLLSDRFSAERPKGSFSTLEIQRTEQGDSAMYLCASSWIAGEPVTDTQYFGPGTRLTVL.

This clonotype occurred many times. The rearrangement joins TRBV5-1 to TRBJ2-1, with 9 bases fitting TRBD2. Germline values: CDR1 SGHRS, CDR2 YFSETQ. V lost 0 bases, J lost 2 bases, and 3 bases stayed unmatched. The CDR3 has 16 residues. In DNA form, the CDR3 reads TGCGCCAGCAGCTTGGTAGCTAGCGGGACCTACAATGAGCAGTTCTTC. Its translation: CASSLVASGTYNEQFF.

J is TRBJ2-7 and V is TRBV12-3 or TRBV12-4; D perhaps matches TRBD1 (6 bases). The CDR3 is 14 residues long. V lost 5 bases to trimming and J lost 9 bases, with 20 bases between them. CDR3 coding DNA: TGTGCCAGCAGTCCCGGGACAAAAACCAATGTGCAGTACTTC. Its translation: CASSPGTKTNVQYF.